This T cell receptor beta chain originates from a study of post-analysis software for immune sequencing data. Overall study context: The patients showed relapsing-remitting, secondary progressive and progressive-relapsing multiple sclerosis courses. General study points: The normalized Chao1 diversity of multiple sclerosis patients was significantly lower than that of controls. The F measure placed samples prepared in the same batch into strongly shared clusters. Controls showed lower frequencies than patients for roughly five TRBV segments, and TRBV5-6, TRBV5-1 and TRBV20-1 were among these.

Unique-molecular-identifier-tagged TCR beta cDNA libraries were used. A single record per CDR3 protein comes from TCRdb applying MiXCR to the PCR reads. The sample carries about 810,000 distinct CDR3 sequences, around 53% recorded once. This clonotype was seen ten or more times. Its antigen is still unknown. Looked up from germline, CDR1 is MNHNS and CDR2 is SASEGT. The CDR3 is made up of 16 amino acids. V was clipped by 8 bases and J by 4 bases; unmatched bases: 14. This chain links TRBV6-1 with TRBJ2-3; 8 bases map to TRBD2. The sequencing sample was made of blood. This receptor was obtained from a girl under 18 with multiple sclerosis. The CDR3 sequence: CASGKESGSGADTQYF. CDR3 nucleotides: TGTGCCAGCGGGAAAGAAAGCGGGAGTGGGGCAGATACGCAGTATTTT.